These 29 T cell receptor beta chains were all obtained from the same sample, sequenced in a study of cytomegalovirus exposure and HLA in healthy donors. With 60 Vbeta and 13 Jbeta primers, the PCR was carried out. Some clones are missing from TCRdb's copy, which holds only in-frame ones; the method was immunoSEQ multiplex PCR. Of around 150,000 clones detected, 70% to 80% appear once; the ten largest clones hold around 2%. The material sequenced was PBMCs. The receptor source for this set is a man aged 30 to 45 in good health and CMV-seronegative.

This sequence joins TRBV11-3 and TRBJ2-2; D is uncertain. V was trimmed by 1 base and J by 3 bases, leaving 6 bases between them. Germline-derived CDR1 and CDR2 are SGHNT and YENEEA. This CDR3 is 14 amino acids long. The CDR3: CASSLGGDTGELFF. In DNA form, the CDR3 reads TGTGCCAGCAGCTTAGGCGGAGACACCGGGGAGCTGTTTTTT. The variable domain in full, completed from reference TRBV11-3 and TRBJ2-2, reads EAGVVQSPRYKIIEKKQPVAFWCNPISGHNTLYWYLQNLGQGPELLIRYENEEAVDDSQLPKDRFSAERLKGVDSTLKIQPAELGDSAVYLCASSLGGDTGELFFGEGSRLTVL.

This clone was seen a single time. The chain has TRBV5-1 and TRBJ2-3; 10 positions match TRBD2. CDR1 SGHRS and CDR2 YFSETQ come from the germline V gene. V gave up 6 bases and J gave up 3 bases; unmatched junction bases: 7. This CDR3 region has 15 residues. CDR3 coding DNA: TGCGCCAGCACCACCCAGACTAGCGGGACAGATACGCAGTATTTT. Protein: CASTTQTSGTDTQYF.

This clone was counted between two and nine times. This rearrangement joins TRBV15 to TRBJ2-5, with 8 bases lining up with TRBD1. There are 14 residues in the CDR3. Germline V gives CDR1 LNHNV, CDR2 YYDKDF (reference sequence). The V and J ends lost 9 bases and 2 bases, in that order; junction bases with no gene match: 8. Here the CDR3 reads CATNRDRQQETQYF. Here the CDR3 DNA reads TGTGCCACAAACCGGGACAGGCAACAAGAGACCCAGTACTTC.

The chain is built from TRBV9 and TRBJ2-6; 13 bases are a match to TRBD2. CDR3 size: 20 residues. V shed 3 bases, J shed 0 bases, and the junction held 9 bases outside the gene matches. Germline assignment: CDR1 SGDLS and CDR2 YYNGEE. The CDR3 loop is CASSAGTSGTYYSGANVLTF. CDR3 DNA sequence: TGTGCCAGCAGCGCTGGGACTAGCGGGACCTACTACTCTGGGGCCAACGTCCTGACTTTC. Full variable domain (rest looked up from reference TRBV9 and TRBJ2-6): DSGVTQTPKHLITATGQRVTLRCSPRSGDLSVYWYQQSLDQGLQFLIQYYNGEERAKGNILERFSAQQFPDLHSELNLSSLELGDSALYFCASSAGTSGTYYSGANVLTFGAGSRLTVL.

The J gene is TRBJ1-2, the V gene TRBV9; 12 bases are a match to TRBD1. Germline V gives CDR1 SGDLS, CDR2 YYNGEE. Trimming cost V 3 bases and J 4 bases; bases outside gene matches: 4. The CDR3 sequence is 15 residues long. The CDR3 DNA is TGTGCCAGCAGCGAGGGGACAGGGGGCGGCTATGGCTACACCTTC. Residues: CASSEGTGGGYGYTF.

The rearrangement links TRBV7-8 to TRBJ1-2; TRBD1 agrees at 8 bases. Germline V gene sequence: CDR1 SGHVS, CDR2 FQNEAQ. J gave up 4 bases and V 1 base, and 5 bases lay outside the gene matches. The CDR3 covers 15 residues. The CDR3 sequence is CASSLGTGSTYGYTF. Written as DNA, the CDR3 is TGTGCCAGCAGCTTAGGGACAGGGTCAACCTATGGCTACACCTTC.

This sequence joins TRBV2 and TRBJ1-2; 8 bases fit TRBD1. Losses at the gene ends were 6 bases for V and 8 bases for J; bases not matched to a gene: 11. CDR1 and CDR2 (germline): SNHLY, FYNNEI. This CDR3 is 14 amino acids long. CDR3 region: CASRTGTGKSGYTF. For the CDR3, the DNA is TGTGCCAGCAGAACCGGGACAGGAAAGTCCGGCTACACCTTC. Full variable domain (outside the CDR3, taken from reference TRBV2 and TRBJ1-2): EPEVTQTPSHQVTQMGQEVILRCVPISNHLYFYWYRQILGQKVEFLVSFYNNEISEKSEIFDDQFSVERPDGSNFTLKIRSTKLEDSAMYFCASRTGTGKSGYTFGSGTRLTVV.

The V call is TRBV6-5, the J call TRBJ1-1; D is unclear. This CDR3 has 13 residues. Germline-derived CDR1 and CDR2 are MNHEY and SVGAGI. V lost 4 bases to trimming and J lost 1 base, with 7 bases between them. DNA for the CDR3: TGTGCCAGCAGTTCGTCGGGGAACACTGAAGCTTTCTTT. As protein: CASSSSGNTEAFF.

This clone appeared a few times. The V call is TRBV5-1, the J call TRBJ2-7; weak D call: TRBD1 (5 bases). There are 15 residues in the CDR3. V lost 0 bases, J lost 2 bases, and 12 bases lay in between. CDR1 SGHRS and CDR2 YFSETQ come from the germline V gene. CDR3 sequence reads: CASSLVPREAYEQYF. The DNA of the CDR3 is TGCGCCAGCAGCTTGGTTCCCAGGGAAGCCTACGAGCAGTACTTC. Together with reference TRBV5-1 and TRBJ2-7, the CDR3 gives the full variable domain: KAGVTQTPRYLIKTRGQQVTLSCSPISGHRSVSWYQQTPGQGLQFLFEYFSETQRNKGNFPGRFSGRQFSNSRSEMNVSTLELGDSALYLCASSLVPREAYEQYFGPGTRLTVT.

This chain links TRBV6-5 with TRBJ1-1; 7 nucleotides match TRBD1. CDR3 length: 14 amino acids. The J segment lost 1 base and the V segment lost 6 bases, leaving 5 bases of the junction unmatched. Germline V lookup: CDR1 MNHEY, CDR2 SVGAGI. CDR3 in amino acids: CASRFRGTNTEAFF. DNA for the CDR3: TGTGCCAGCAGGTTCAGGGGGACGAACACTGAAGCTTTCTTT.

The gene calls are TRBV5-4 and TRBJ1-1, with 7 positions matching TRBD1. The length of the CDR3 is 17 residues. Germline lookup yields CDR1 SGHNT and CDR2 YYREEE (reference sequence). J lost 0 bases, V lost 3 bases, and 11 bases had no gene match. In DNA form, the CDR3 reads TGTGCCAGCAGCTCGCCGGGACAGCTAACCATGAACACTGAAGCTTTCTTT. It yields the protein CASSSPGQLTMNTEAFF. The full variable domain, its missing parts supplied by reference TRBV5-4 and TRBJ1-1, is ETGVTQSPTHLIKTRGQQVTLRCSSQSGHNTVSWYQQALGQGPQFIFQYYREEENGRGNFPPRFSGLQFPNYSSELNVNALELDDSALYLCASSSPGQLTMNTEAFFGQGTRLTVV.

V and J are TRBV19 and TRBJ2-6, with 8 bases fitting TRBD1. The CDR3 runs to 17 residues. The V and J ends lost 6 bases and 13 bases, in that order; junction bases with no gene match: 20. CDR1 and CDR2 from the germline V gene are LNHDA and SQIVND (reference sequence). DNA for the CDR3: TGTGCCAGTAGCCGGGGACAGGCCGGGGGATTGGCTCAAGTCCTGACTTTC. This gives the protein CASSRGQAGGLAQVLTF.

V and J are TRBV30 and TRBJ2-7; the D gene is possibly TRBD2 (5 bases). The CDR3 loop spans 13 amino acids. V lost 0 bases, J lost 2 bases, and 8 bases lay in between. Germline CDR1 GTSNPN, CDR2 SVGIG (reference sequence). The CDR3 protein is CAWSVGDTYEQYF. The CDR3 DNA is TGTGCCTGGAGTGTCGGGGATACCTACGAGCAGTACTTC.

The V gene is TRBV6-6, the J gene TRBJ2-1, with 7 bases matching TRBD2. Germline assignment: CDR1 MNHNY and CDR2 SVGAGI (reference sequence). V shed 11 bases, J shed 6 bases, and the junction held 10 bases outside the gene matches. The CDR3 totals 13 residues. The CDR3 is CAGGGRGGNEQFF. In DNA, the CDR3 is TGTGCCGGGGGGGGGAGGGGAGGCAATGAGCAGTTCTTC.

This clone turned up a few times. The chain combines TRBV5-1 with TRBJ2-3, with 7 bases lining up with TRBD2. Germline V gene lookup returns CDR1 SGHRS and CDR2 YFSETQ. The CDR3 totals 15 residues. J was trimmed by 0 bases and V by 4 bases; bases with no gene match: 5. CDR3 amino acids: CASSDRLASTDTQYF. The CDR3 coding sequence is TGCGCCAGCAGCGACAGACTAGCAAGCACAGATACGCAGTATTTT.

This clone is a singleton in its sample. V gene TRBV7-3 combines with J gene TRBJ1-1; 12 positions agree with TRBD1. V shed 4 bases, J shed 6 bases, and the junction held 6 bases outside the gene matches. This CDR3 contains 15 residues. Germline V lookup: CDR1 SGHTA, CDR2 FQGTGA. The CDR3 DNA reads TGTGCCAGCAGCTCGGGACAGGGGGCTCTCGCTGAAGCTTTCTTT. Its translation is CASSSGQGALAEAFF.

This clone has just a few counts. The J gene is TRBJ2-7, the V gene TRBV28; 7 bases align to TRBD1. V trimming: 7 bases; J trimming: 3 bases; junction bases outside the gene matches: 0. Germline V gene data show CDR1 as MDHEN and CDR2 as SYDVKM. The CDR3 covers 11 residues. In DNA, the CDR3 is TGTGCCAGCAACAGGGGCTACGAGCAGTACTTC. The encoded protein is CASNRGYEQYF.

The V call is TRBV5-1, the J call TRBJ2-5; 9 bases match TRBD1. Matching the DNA end better, TRBJ2-7 makes the J call doubtful. The CDR3 loop spans 13 amino acids. Germline assignment: CDR1 SGHRS and CDR2 YFSETQ. CDR3 nucleotides: TGCGCCAGCAGACCGGGACAGGGCTACGAGCAGTACTTC. Translated: CASRPGQGYEQYF.

CDR3 protein: CASPDWSEDTQYF. The DNA for the CDR3 is TGCGCCAGTCCCGACTGGTCTGAGGATACGCAGTATTTT. The chain recombines TRBV23-1 with TRBJ2-3; D is ambiguous. TRBV23-1 is flagged as an ORF with uncertain function. V gave up 9 bases and J gave up 6 bases, with 16 bases separating them. The CDR3 consists of 13 residues.

As to this clone: At one end, the junction sequence differs from germline, possibly due to a read error. The V call is TRBV20-1, the J call TRBJ2-1, with TRBD2 identical over 10 bases. Germline V gene sequence: CDR1 DFQATT, CDR2 SNEGSKA (reference sequence). The CDR3 extends over 11 amino acids. The CDR3 spells CGTSVPNEQFF. CDR3 DNA sequence: TGTGGGACTAGCGTACCCAATGAGCAGTTCTTC.

V usage is TRBV28 and J usage is TRBJ2-7, with D possibly TRBD1 on 5 matching bases. The germline V and J ends were trimmed by 6 bases and 1 base, with 13 bases remaining between them. CDR3 length: 14 residues. Germline values: CDR1 MDHEN, CDR2 SYDVKM. CDR3 bases: TGTGCCAGCAGCTGGGCAGGGCAATCCTACGAGCAGTACTTC. This translates into CASSWAGQSYEQYF.

The chain is built from TRBV4-1 and TRBJ2-1; 8 bases fit TRBD1. Trimming at V came to 1 base and at J to 9 bases, leaving 8 bases not matched to a gene. The CDR3 has 15 amino acids. Germline assignment: CDR1 MGHRA and CDR2 YSYEKL. CDR3 nucleotide sequence: TGCGCCAGCAGCCAAGGGACAGGGAGACGAGGTGAGCAGTTCTTC. Amino acids: CASSQGTGRRGEQFF.

This chain uses TRBV19 with TRBJ2-1, with 7 bases that match TRBD2. The CDR3 has 15 residues. V was clipped by 3 bases and J by 6 bases; unmatched bases: 8. Germline V CDR1 and CDR2: LNHDA, SQIVND (reference sequence). The CDR3 bases are TGTGCCAGTAGTATCCGCGGGAGATGGCTCAATGAGCAGTTCTTC. This codes for CASSIRGRWLNEQFF.

This rearrangement joins TRBV10-2 to TRBJ2-1, with TRBD2 matching 7 bases. Losses at the gene ends were 6 bases for V and 4 bases for J; bases not matched to a gene: 9. The CDR3 contains 15 residues. CDR1 and CDR2 (germline): WSHSY, SAAADI. CDR3 nucleotides: TGCGCCAGCAGGTATGGCGGGAGTAGGTACAATGAGCAGTTCTTC. Translated, it gives CASRYGGSRYNEQFF.

This chain links TRBV4-2 with TRBJ2-1, with TRBD2 matching 7 bases. Germline trimming cut 2 bases from V and 6 bases from J; bases unmatched to any gene: 7. Germline-derived CDR1 and CDR2 are LGHNA and YNFKEQ. There are 15 residues in the CDR3. The CDR3 spells CASSQRLALGNEQFF. The CDR3 DNA sequence: TGTGCCAGCAGCCAAAGACTAGCTCTTGGCAATGAGCAGTTCTTC.

The sample holds one count of this clone. The chain is built from TRBV28 and TRBJ2-7; D is perhaps TRBD1 (5 bases). The germline V gene encodes CDR1 MDHEN and CDR2 SYDVKM. The CDR3 extends over 15 amino acids. V dropped 6 bases and J dropped 0 bases, with 15 bases sitting between them. CDR3 nucleotides: TGTGCCAGCAGGGGCACAGGCCCGGGCTCCTACGAGCAGTACTTC. Translation gives CASRGTGPGSYEQYF.

The V and J genes are TRBV19 and TRBJ1-5; 9 bases map to TRBD1. This CDR3 comprises 19 residues. Germline-derived CDR1 and CDR2 are LNHDA and SQIVND (reference sequence). Unmatched junction bases numbered 19, after V lost 5 bases and J lost 5 bases. DNA of the CDR3: TGTGCCAGTAGTCCGAAGACAGGGGGGGTGAGGATGGACGATCAGCCCCAGCATTTT. It specifies CASSPKTGGVRMDDQPQHF.

CDR3 nucleotides: TGTGCCACCAGCAGGGGGGCCTTTGCCCAGCCCCAGCATTTT. Translating it yields CATSRGAFAQPQHF. The V call is TRBV15, the J call TRBJ1-5; maybe TRBD1 (6 bases). The CDR3 contains 14 residues. V shed 3 bases and J shed 7 bases, with 13 bases lying between them. The germline V gene encodes CDR1 LNHNV and CDR2 YYDKDF (reference sequence).

As to this clone: The germline gene is not matched at one end of the junction; a read error may be the cause. The V and J genes are TRBV18 and TRBJ2-7; D may be TRBD2 (8 bases). Looked up from germline, CDR1 is KGHSH and CDR2 is LQKENI. This CDR3 is 21 amino acids long. CDR3 DNA: TGTGCCAGCTCACTTTTGACGGGACAGACGATATTAAGGACTAGCTCCAACGAGCAGTACTTC. Protein product: CASSLLTGQTILRTSSNEQYF.